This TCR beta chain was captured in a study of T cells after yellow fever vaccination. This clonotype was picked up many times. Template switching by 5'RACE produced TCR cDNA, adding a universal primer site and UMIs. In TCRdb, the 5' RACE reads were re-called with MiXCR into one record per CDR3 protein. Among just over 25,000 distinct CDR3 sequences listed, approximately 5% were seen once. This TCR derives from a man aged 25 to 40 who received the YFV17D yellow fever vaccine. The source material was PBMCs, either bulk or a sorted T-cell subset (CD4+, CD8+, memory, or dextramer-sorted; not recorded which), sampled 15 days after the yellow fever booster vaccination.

The CDR3: CASSQAPISSYNEQFF. CDR3 DNA: TGTGCCAGCAGCCAAGCTCCGATAAGCTCCTACAATGAGCAGTTCTTC. This rearrangement joins TRBV7-2 to TRBJ2-1; no clear D. V lost 5 bases and J 0 bases, leaving 14 bases between the germline ends. CDR3 length: 16 amino acids. Germline V gene sequence: CDR1 SGHTA, CDR2 FQGNSA.